This TCR beta chain appears in the sequencing data of a study of T cells in Graves' hyperthyroidism and ophthalmopathy. This clonotype came up a few times. From RNA transcripts, TCR beta CDR3 regions were amplified. First-round RT-PCR of the TCR CDR3 relied on the HTBI primer set. From the multiplex PCR reads, TCRdb called clonotypes with MiXCR, one entry per CDR3 protein. The sample contains about 600,000 distinct CDR3 sequences, 13% to 15% of which appear only once. From germline, CDR1 is MGHRA and CDR2 YSYEKL. The CDR3 length is 15 residues. V trimming: 4 bases; J trimming: 6 bases; junction bases outside the gene matches: 8.

The sample comprised blood. This clonotype was obtained from a woman aged 50 to 65 with Graves' ophthalmopathy. The chain uses TRBV4-1 and TRBJ2-3, with 9 bases aligning to TRBD2. CDR3: CASSLAGVGVDTQYF. CDR3 coding DNA: TGCGCCAGCAGCCTAGCGGGAGTGGGTGTTGATACGCAGTATTTT.